This TCR beta chain originates from a study of cytomegalovirus exposure and HLA in healthy donors. Study-wide background: Earlier work reported 100 million or so unique TCR beta sequences from 150 million to 200 million T cells.

The study, taken as a whole, reports: The study labeled 150 or so TCR beta chains cytomegalovirus-associated.

This clone came up a few times. The antigen is unknown. PCR employed 60 Vbeta and 13 Jbeta primers. This table comes from immunoSEQ multiplex PCR, and its TCRdb copy is limited to in-frame clones, with some not included. The top ten hold 1.3% of the sample, which has more than 85,000 clones, 78% seen once. Germline V gene sequence: CDR1 ENHRY, CDR2 SYGVKD. The CDR3 covers 15 residues. V dropped 6 bases and J dropped 3 bases, with 14 bases sitting between them. The receptor was isolated from a young man in good health and CMV-seronegative. The sequenced material came from PBMCs. The chain recombines TRBV10-3 with TRBJ2-2; tentative D call: TRBD2 (6 bases). In nucleotides, the CDR3 is TGTGCCATCAGCGCCCGGGGGTACGACACCGGGGAGCTGTTTTTT. Translated, it gives CAISARGYDTGELFF.